This T cell receptor beta chain is from a study of T-cell memory formation after mild COVID-19 listed by TCRdb under 2021. A note on the overall study: Most TCR sequence clusters were specific to one of the two donors. In two donors, T-cell clones that expanded and contracted after mild COVID-19 were followed by sequencing TCRalpha and TCRbeta repertoires longitudinally. Two young, previously healthy adult volunteers, one female and one male, were included in the cohort.

The full study reports these points: Clones that contracted from day 15 to 85 showed balanced CD4/CD8 phenotypes, whereas a second wave of clones that expanded from day 15 to 37 leaned towards CD4+. Some responding clones were found in pre-infection memory, which suggests that pre-existing cross-reactive memory T cells took part in the SARS-CoV-2 response. Only a couple of mild cases were covered in the study, and larger cohorts including severe cases with pre-infection samples were considered necessary. SARS-CoV-2 specificity of the second-wave clones peaking on day 37 was not confirmed. Contracting CD4+ clones turned up mainly in the CM and EM memory subsets, whereas EMRA was where CD8+ clones were enriched.

CDR1 SSHAT and CDR2 FNYEAQ are derived from the germline V gene (reference sequence). Spanning cysteine to phenylalanine, the CDR3 consists of 13 amino acids. Only the CDR3 DNA is retained, 39 bases long and in frame from the first base. Ends trimmed: V by 5 bases, J by 5 bases; bases unmatched to a gene: 3. Notes on this clonotype: No cognate antigen has been identified for it. Within one base of it there is no much larger clone, and no base qualities were kept.

The listed sequencing device is Illumina NovaSeq 6000. TCRalpha and TCRbeta cDNA libraries were constructed by 5'RACE with constant-segment primers, with sample barcodes and unique molecular identifiers being introduced. Trizol reagent was used to extract RNA from every sample. Amplification of the libraries took two PCR steps, and the second step added a second sample barcode plus Illumina TruSeq adapters. The libraries were sequenced on an Illumina NovaSeq using 2 x 150 bp paired-end reads. The source study handled its data this way. With migec v1.2.7, reads were demultiplexed and then collapsed into UMI-guided consensus sequences. Using mixcr v2.1.11, UMI consensuses were aligned to TRA and TRB V and J templates and then assembled into clonotypes. Clonotypes were classified as expanded or contracted when called significant by both edgeR and NoisET, with noise models trained on biological replicates. For edgeR calls, the cutoffs were a false discovery rate-adjusted p below 0.01 and a log2 fold-change threshold of 1. As an exploratory analysis of dynamics, max-normalized trajectories of the 1000 most abundant clonotypes were examined with PCA combined with hierarchical clustering. Separately sequenced CD4+ and CD8+ repertoires were used to assign the CD4 or CD8 phenotype of responding clones. TCRdb ran its own pipeline on the public reads, namely fastp trimming at Q25 and MiXCR clone calling, and kept in-frame beta chains. A single entry per CDR3 protein holds the most common genes and DNA from its merged rows. The V and J calls and clone size are TCRdb's, not the authors'. For this sample there are hundreds of thousands of distinct CDR3 sequences; roughly 22% appear just once. Around an eighth of the sample comes from the top ten.

Ficoll-Paque density gradient centrifugation was used to isolate PBMCs. This receptor was identified in an adult woman who had mild COVID-19 (a few samples of this study predate the infection). The sample titles of this study are shuffled in the database, so cell type and time point are left out; the donor was told from shared clones. The sample consisted of PBMCs or a T cell subset sorted from them (not recorded which). The chain employs TRBV7-7 and TRBJ2-5; TRBD2 aligns with 9 central bases. The CDR3 loop reads CASSQSGGETQYF. The DNA reads as follows: TGTGCCAGCAGCCAGAGCGGGGGGGAGACCCAGTACTTC.